This T cell receptor beta chain originates from a study of CD8+ T cells in alopecia areata (dated by TCRdb to 2016 to 2018). Broadly, across the study: The treated patients took part in an open-label pilot trial in which moderate-to-severe alopecia areata was treated with oral tofacitinib at 5 to 10 mg twice daily. Patients received tofacitinib for 6 to 18 months and were then followed off drug for 6 months to check for delayed response and recurrence. In treated patients, disease severity was measured using the SALT score, which gives the percentage of scalp surface area affected. To study T cell clonal expansion in alopecia areata, the researchers applied high-throughput TCRbeta sequencing to both the C3H/HeJ mouse model and human patients. On the human side, TCRbeta sequencing was run on scalp tissue and on sorted CD4+ and CD8+ peripheral blood T cells from healthy controls and from alopecia areata patients with either patchy or totalis/universalis disease. Tofacitinib-treated patients had biopsies at baseline and at 4 and 24 weeks of treatment, with a later scalp biopsy in several patients. Clonality in the scalp was compared among normal scalp (n=4), patchy alopecia areata scalp (n=8), and alopecia totalis/universalis scalp (n=8). RNA came from the PAXgene miRNA kit for fixed scalp, the miRNeasy kit for PBMCs, and the RNeasy kit for mouse skin. TCRbeta CDR3 regions were amplified by immunoSEQ multiplex PCR with 35 Vbeta forward and 13 Jbeta reverse primers.

Paper-wide results and their limitations: Tofacitinib significantly decreased scalp clonality and the number of expanded CD8+ clones among the top 100 scalp clones. Compared with normal scalp, lesional scalp had higher clonality and more expanded CD8+ clones, particularly in alopecia totalis/universalis, a pattern that suggests antigenic drive. Because the treated cohort was small and had only one nonresponder, larger studies are needed to examine links between baseline CD8+ expansion and response. Compared with mice, TCR sequences shared between patients were less clear, possibly partly because of HLA diversity across the patient population. Many expanded lesional clones persisted in scalp and blood during tofacitinib treatment, which may partly explain relapse after stopping treatment. Scalp TCR repertoire analysis is complicated because resident alphabeta T cells in normal human skin are also sequenced, whereas mouse skin is dominated by gammadelta T cells.

A word on this clone: What antigen it recognizes has not been identified. Base-call qualities are not available, and no considerably larger clone is one nucleotide away.

Sequences LGHNA (CDR1) and YSLEER (CDR2) are obtained from the germline V gene. V is reduced by 4 bases and J by 1 base, leaving a spacing of 19 bases between them. The CDR3 numbers 18 residues from cysteine through phenylalanine. Left in the record is the CDR3 DNA by itself, 54 bases read in frame from the first base. Read against the paper, the sample's time point label means: around 22 weeks on oral tofacitinib. The treatment or condition label, read with the paper, signifies: oral pan-JAK inhibitor, 5-10 mg twice daily. Peripheral blood and lesional scalp punch biopsies were obtained from patients with alopecia areata. After PBMCs were isolated by density centrifugation and stained for CD3, CD4 and CD8, a FACSAria was used to sort CD4+ and CD8+ T cells. The library was obtained by the immunoSEQ multiplex PCR assay. To provide template for TCR sequencing, every sample had RNA extracted and reverse transcribed into cDNA. First-strand cDNA was synthesized with SuperScript III using a 2:1 mix of oligo-dT and random hexamers. A synthetic immune receptor repertoire was used to gauge amplification bias, and whatever bias remained was removed computationally. Per the original workflow: Raw reads were preprocessed to remove errors, and CDR3 was defined by IMGT conventions from the conserved cysteine to phenylalanine. Clonality was computed by normalizing Shannon entropy by log2 of the number of productive unique TCRs and subtracting the result from 1. Whether scalp clones were CD4 or CD8 was inferred by matching scalp TCRbeta sequences against CD4 and CD8 repertoires sorted from blood. Sourced from immuneACCESS, this table was stored by TCRdb with only in-frame sequences that have V and J called. A share of the clones is absent; for the studies checked, an unresolved V gene accounts for under half, and the remainder has no known explanation. The V and J calls and clone size come from that table; D and trimming were worked out from the DNA. The sample table holds 170,000 or so clones, of which roughly 50% were seen once. The top ten clonotypes cover 10% to 12% of the sample.

The receptor comes from a human donor with alopecia areata. The V and J genes are TRBV4-3 and TRBJ1-4; the D gene is perhaps TRBD1, from 6 matching bases. The specimen comprised CD8+ T cells sorted from blood, sampled at week 24, from a patient treated with tofacitinib. DNA sequence: TGCGCCAGCAGCCGTCTAACAGGGAGGTTGGGAACTAATGAAAAACTGTTTTTT. This gives the protein CASSRLTGRLGTNEKLFF.